What follows is one TCR beta chain and its context. Its antigen remains undetermined. It has no much larger one-base neighbor in the sample; base qualities were not kept. The data derive from a study of Ad26.COV2.S vaccination and SARS-CoV-2 variants (dated by TCRdb to about 2021). About the study as a whole: Vaccine-arm donors came from COV1001, a multicentre, randomized, double-blind, placebo-controlled phase I-IIa trial of Ad26.COV2.S in healthy adults. Ad26.COV2.S was administered intramuscularly at a dose of 5x10^10 or 1x10^11 viral particles, either as one shot or as two shots given 56 days apart. TCRbeta repertoire sequencing served as the tool for gauging how specific and how broad the SARS-CoV-2-reactive T cell receptors were following Ad26.COV2.S vaccination. A total of some 30 samples were included in the TCR-sequenced set, comprising roughly 19 Ad26.COV2.S vaccine recipients, 5 placebo recipients and 8 SARS-CoV-2 convalescent individuals. Trial participants were randomized into five groups of five, in which low-dose or high-dose Ad26.COV2.S was given once or twice, or placebo was given on both occasions. Investigators did not know the trial group allocation while performing experiments and assessing outcomes.

V is cut by 7 bases and J by 1 base, and the space between the germline ends is 9 bases. According to the germline V gene, CDR1 reads ENHRY and CDR2 reads SYGVKD. Measured from the cysteine to the phenylalanine, the CDR3 is 13 residues long. Only the CDR3 DNA stays, 39 bases, in frame from base 1. TCRbeta CDR3 regions were sequenced with the immunoSEQ Assay. After extraction, genomic DNA underwent amplification by bias-controlled multiplex PCR, followed by high-throughput sequencing. Under the source paper's analysis protocol: To quantify the absolute abundance of every unique TCRbeta CDR3 region, sequences were collapsed and filtered. Usable DNA was measured by amplifying reference genes present in all nucleated cells, and TCRbeta template counts were normalized to that usable DNA to estimate T cell fraction. Repertoire TCRs were annotated as SARS-CoV-2-specific by exact matching of V gene, CDR3 amino acid sequence and J gene to a known reactive TCR set. MIRA supplied the reference SARS-CoV-2 TCR set, which was filtered for enrichment in COVID-19-positive ImmuneCODE repertoires so that public or cross-reactive TCRs were removed. Based on the MIRA antigens, annotated TCRs were further analysed at the level of specific ORF or position within ORF. Breadth was defined as annotated unique rearrangements over total unique productive rearrangements; depth was the summed frequency of those rearrangements. Two-sided Wilcoxon rank-sum tests were applied when comparing TCR breadth between groups. Not all clones reach the TCRdb copy of this immuneACCESS table, which keeps in-frame sequences only. Checked studies attribute under half of the gap to unresolved V genes and leave the rest unexplained. D and trimming come from the DNA, and the V and J calls and clone size come from that table. Recorded for this sample are some 640,000 clones; 89% of them occurred a single time. Together, the top ten hold about 1.5% of the sample.

Here is what the overall study found, with its caveats: The authors noted that the TCR breadth and depth analyses may have underestimated total T cell responses. The study was not powered to compare responses between vaccine doses or regimens. Spike-specific TCR breadth was higher in Ad26.COV2.S recipients than in placebo recipients (P = 0.0014). Non-spike TCR breadth was comparable between vaccine and placebo recipients, consistent with the vaccine containing only spike. Substantial breadth of spike-specific CD8+ and CD4+ T cell responses was reported after vaccination.

The treatment or condition label for this specimen denotes: over 15 received Ad26.COV2.S at low or high dose, single or two shots; about five received placebo; per-sample allocation not given. For vaccine and placebo recipients, repertoires were sequenced using samples collected on day 63 after the first injection. In Cohort 1b, about 27 adults aged 18-55 years were enrolled at a single site in Boston, USA, between 29 July and 7 August 2020. As a vaccine, Ad26.COV2.S was a replication-incompetent adenovirus type 26 vector that expressed a prefusion-stabilized SARS-CoV-2 spike protein derived from the original Wuhan strain.

The sequence links TRBV10-3 to TRBJ2-3; a confident D gene designation cannot be given. The material was peripheral blood, obtained in a trial of Ad26.COV2.S vaccine versus placebo. The TCR originated in a person aged 18-60 years who received the Ad26.COV2.S COVID-19 vaccine or a placebo. The CDR3 here reads CAITPGGTDTQYF. The nucleotide sequence is given as TGTGCCATCACTCCCGGTGGCACAGATACGCAGTATTTT.